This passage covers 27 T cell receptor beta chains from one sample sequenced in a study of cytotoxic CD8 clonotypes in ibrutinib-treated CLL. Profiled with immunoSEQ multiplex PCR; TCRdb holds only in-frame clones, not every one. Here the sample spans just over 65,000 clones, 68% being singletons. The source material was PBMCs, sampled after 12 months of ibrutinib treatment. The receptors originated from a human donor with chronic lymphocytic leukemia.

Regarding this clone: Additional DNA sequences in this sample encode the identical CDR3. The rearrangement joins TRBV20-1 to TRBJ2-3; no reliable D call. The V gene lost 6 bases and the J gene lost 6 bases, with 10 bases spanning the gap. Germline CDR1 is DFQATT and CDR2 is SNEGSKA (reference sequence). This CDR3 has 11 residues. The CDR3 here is CSASRTDTQYF. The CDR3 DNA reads TGCAGTGCCAGCAGGACGGATACGCAGTATTTT.

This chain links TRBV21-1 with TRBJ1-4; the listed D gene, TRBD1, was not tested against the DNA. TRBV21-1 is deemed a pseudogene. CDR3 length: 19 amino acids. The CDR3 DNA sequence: TGTGCCAGCAGCAACCTCAGGGGGCAGTTATCAGCGGCTAATGAAAAACTGTTTTTT. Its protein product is CASSNLRGQLSAANEKLFF.

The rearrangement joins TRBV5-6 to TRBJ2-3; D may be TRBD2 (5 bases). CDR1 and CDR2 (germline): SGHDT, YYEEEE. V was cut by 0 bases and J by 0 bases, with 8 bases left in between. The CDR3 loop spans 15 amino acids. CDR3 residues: CASSLGPGSTDTQYF. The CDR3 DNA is TGTGCCAGCAGCTTGGGACCGGGAAGCACAGATACGCAGTATTTT.

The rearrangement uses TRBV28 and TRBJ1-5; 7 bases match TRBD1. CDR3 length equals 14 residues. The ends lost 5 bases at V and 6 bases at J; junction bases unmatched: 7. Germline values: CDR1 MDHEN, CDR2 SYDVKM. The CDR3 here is CASSTQGVSQPQHF. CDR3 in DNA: TGTGCCAGCAGTACGCAGGGGGTTAGTCAGCCCCAGCATTTT.

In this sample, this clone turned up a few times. DNA for the CDR3: TGTGCCAGTAGTATGACGTCAGGGGCCCCCAATTCACCCCTCCACTTT. The encoded protein is CASSMTSGAPNSPLHF. This sequence joins TRBV19 and TRBJ1-6; D might be TRBD1 (6 bases). Germline-derived CDR1 and CDR2 are LNHDA and SQIVND (reference sequence). The V gene lost 3 bases and the J gene lost 7 bases, with 16 bases spanning the gap. The CDR3 is made up of 16 amino acids.

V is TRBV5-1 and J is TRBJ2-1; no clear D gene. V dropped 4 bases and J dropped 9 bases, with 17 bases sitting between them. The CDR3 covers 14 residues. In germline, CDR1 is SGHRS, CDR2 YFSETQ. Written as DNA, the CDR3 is TGCGCCAGCAGCGTCGACAACGCGGTGGGTGAGCAGTTCTTC. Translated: CASSVDNAVGEQFF.

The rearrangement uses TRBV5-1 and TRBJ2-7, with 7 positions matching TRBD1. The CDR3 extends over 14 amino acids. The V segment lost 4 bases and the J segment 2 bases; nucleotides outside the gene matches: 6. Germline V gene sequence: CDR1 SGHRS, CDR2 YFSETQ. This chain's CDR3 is CASSLGTVAYEQYF. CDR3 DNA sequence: TGCGCCAGCAGCCTAGGGACAGTAGCCTACGAGCAGTACTTC.

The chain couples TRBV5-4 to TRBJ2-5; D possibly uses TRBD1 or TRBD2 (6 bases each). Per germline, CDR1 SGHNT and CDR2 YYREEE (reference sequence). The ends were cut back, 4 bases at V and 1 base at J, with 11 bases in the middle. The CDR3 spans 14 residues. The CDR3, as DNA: TGTGCCAGCAGCGTAGGGGGGTCCCAAGAGACCCAGTACTTC. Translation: CASSVGGSQETQYF.

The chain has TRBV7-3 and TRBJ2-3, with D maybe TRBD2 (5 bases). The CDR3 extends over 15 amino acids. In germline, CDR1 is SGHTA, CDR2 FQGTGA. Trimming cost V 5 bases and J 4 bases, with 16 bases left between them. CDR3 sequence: CASSPSAERADTQYF. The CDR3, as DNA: TGTGCCAGCAGCCCCAGCGCCGAGAGGGCAGATACGCAGTATTTT.

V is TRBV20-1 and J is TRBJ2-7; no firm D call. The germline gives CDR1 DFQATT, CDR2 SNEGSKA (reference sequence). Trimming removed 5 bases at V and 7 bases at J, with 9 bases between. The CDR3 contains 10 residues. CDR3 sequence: CSAVHLEQYF. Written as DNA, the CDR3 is TGCAGTGCTGTACATCTGGAGCAGTACTTC.

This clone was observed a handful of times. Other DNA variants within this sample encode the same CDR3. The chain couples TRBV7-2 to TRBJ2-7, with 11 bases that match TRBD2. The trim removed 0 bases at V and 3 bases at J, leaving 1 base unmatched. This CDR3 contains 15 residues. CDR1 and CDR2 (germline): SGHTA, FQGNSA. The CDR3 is CASSLAGTSGYEQYF. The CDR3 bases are TGTGCCAGCAGCTTAGCGGGGACTAGCGGCTACGAGCAGTACTTC.

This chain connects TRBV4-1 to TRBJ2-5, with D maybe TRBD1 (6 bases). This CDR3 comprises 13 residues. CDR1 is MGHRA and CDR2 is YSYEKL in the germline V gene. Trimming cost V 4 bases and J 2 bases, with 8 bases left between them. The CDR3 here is CASSRGPQETQYF. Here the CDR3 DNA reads TGCGCCAGCAGCCGGGGGCCACAAGAGACCCAGTACTTC.

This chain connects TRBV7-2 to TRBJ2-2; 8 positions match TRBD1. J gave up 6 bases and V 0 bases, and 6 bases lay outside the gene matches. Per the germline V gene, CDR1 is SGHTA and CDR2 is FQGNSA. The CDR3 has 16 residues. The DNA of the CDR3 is TGTGCCAGCAGCTTAGCTGGCAGGGGGCGCCCCGGGGAGCTGTTTTTT. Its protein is CASSLAGRGRPGELFF.

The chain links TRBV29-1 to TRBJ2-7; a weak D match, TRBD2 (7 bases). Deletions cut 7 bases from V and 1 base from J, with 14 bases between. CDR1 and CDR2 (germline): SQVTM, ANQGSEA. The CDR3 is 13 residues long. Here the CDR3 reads CSARGALSYEQYF. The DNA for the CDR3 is TGCAGCGCTCGGGGGGCGCTATCCTACGAGCAGTACTTC.

CDR3 loop: CASGSLTGNEQFF. The DNA for the CDR3 is TGTGCTAGTGGTTCCTTGACAGGTAATGAGCAGTTCTTC. J is TRBJ2-1 and V is TRBV12-5; possible D gene TRBD1, 6 bases. Germline loops: CDR1 LGHNT, CDR2 FRNRAP. V dropped 4 bases and J dropped 7 bases, with 11 bases sitting between them. The CDR3 is 13 residues long.

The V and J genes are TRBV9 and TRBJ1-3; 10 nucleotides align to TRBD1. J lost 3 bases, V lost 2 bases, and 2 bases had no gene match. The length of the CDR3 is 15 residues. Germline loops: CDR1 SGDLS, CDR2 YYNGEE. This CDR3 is CASSVGQGFGNTIYF. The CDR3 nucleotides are TGTGCCAGCAGCGTGGGACAGGGGTTTGGAAACACCATATATTTT.

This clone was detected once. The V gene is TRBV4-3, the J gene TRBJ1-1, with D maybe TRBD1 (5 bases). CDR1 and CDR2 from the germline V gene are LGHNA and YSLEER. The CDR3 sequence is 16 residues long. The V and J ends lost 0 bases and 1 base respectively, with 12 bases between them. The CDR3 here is CASSQDIGGTNTEAFF. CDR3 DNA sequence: TGCGCCAGCAGCCAAGATATTGGGGGGACGAACACTGAAGCTTTCTTT.

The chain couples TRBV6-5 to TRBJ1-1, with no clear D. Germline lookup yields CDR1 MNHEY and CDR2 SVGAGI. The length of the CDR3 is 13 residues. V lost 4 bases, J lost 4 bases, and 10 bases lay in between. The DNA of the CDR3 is TGTGCCAGCAGTTCCCCCTGGGGCACTGAAGCTTTCTTT. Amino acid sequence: CASSSPWGTEAFF.

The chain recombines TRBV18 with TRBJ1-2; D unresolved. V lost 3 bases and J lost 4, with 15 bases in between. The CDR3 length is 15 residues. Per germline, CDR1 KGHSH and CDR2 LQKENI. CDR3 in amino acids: CASSPTAGFGYGYTF. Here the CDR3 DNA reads TGTGCCAGCTCACCTACCGCCGGGTTTGGCTATGGCTACACCTTC.

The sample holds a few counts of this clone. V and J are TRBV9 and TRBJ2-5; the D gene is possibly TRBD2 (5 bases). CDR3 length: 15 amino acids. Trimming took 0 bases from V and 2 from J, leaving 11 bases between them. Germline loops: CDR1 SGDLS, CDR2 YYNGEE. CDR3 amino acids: CASSVARGPQETQYF. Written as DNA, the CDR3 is TGTGCCAGCAGCGTAGCTCGGGGTCCTCAAGAGACCCAGTACTTC.

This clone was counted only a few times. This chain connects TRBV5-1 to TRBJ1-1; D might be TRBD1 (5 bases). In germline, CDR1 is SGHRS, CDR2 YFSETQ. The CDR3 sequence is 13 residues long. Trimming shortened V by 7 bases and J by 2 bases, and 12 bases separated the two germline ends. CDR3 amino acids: CASGTALNTEAFF. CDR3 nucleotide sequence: TGCGCCAGCGGGACGGCCCTTAACACTGAAGCTTTCTTT.

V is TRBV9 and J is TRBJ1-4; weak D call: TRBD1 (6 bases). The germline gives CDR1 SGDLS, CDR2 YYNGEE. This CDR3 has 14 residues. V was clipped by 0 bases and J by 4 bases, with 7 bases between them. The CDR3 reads CASSVGQDNEKLFF. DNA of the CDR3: TGTGCCAGCAGCGTAGGACAGGATAATGAAAAACTGTTTTTT.

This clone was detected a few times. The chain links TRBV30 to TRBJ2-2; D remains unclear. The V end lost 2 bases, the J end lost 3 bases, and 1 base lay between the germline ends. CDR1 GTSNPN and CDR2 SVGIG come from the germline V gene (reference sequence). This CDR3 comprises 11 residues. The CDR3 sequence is CAWSHTGELFF. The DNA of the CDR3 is TGTGCCTGGAGTCACACCGGGGAGCTGTTTTTT.

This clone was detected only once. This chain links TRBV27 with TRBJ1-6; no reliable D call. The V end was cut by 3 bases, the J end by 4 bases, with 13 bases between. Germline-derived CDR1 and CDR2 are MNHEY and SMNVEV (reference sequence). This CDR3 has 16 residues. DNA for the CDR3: TGTGCCAGCAGTTTCTTTGGGGTGGGGTATAATTCACCCCTCCACTTT. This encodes CASSFFGVGYNSPLHF.

The CDR3 sequence: CASSRGGSYNEQFF. Written as DNA, the CDR3 is TGTGCCAGCAGTAGGGGGGGATCCTACAATGAGCAGTTCTTC. The rearrangement links TRBV6-5 to TRBJ2-1, with TRBD2 as a possible D gene (7 bases). Trimming left V 5 bases short and J 1 base short, with 9 bases between. The CDR3 is 14 residues long. Looked up from germline, CDR1 is MNHEY and CDR2 is SVGAGI.

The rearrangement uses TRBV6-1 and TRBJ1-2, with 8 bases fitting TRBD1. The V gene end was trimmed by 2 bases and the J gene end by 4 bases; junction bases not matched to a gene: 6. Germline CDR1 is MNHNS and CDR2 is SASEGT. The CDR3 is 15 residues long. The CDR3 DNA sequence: TGTGCCAGCAGTGAAAGGGACAGGTGGGGCTATGGCTACACCTTC. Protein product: CASSERDRWGYGYTF.

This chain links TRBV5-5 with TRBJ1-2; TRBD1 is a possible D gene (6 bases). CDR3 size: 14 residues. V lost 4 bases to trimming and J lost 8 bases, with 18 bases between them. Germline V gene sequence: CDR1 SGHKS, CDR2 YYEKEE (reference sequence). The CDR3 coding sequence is TGTGCCAGCAGCCTGGGGGGAACAGGGAAAGGCTACACCTTC. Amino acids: CASSLGGTGKGYTF.